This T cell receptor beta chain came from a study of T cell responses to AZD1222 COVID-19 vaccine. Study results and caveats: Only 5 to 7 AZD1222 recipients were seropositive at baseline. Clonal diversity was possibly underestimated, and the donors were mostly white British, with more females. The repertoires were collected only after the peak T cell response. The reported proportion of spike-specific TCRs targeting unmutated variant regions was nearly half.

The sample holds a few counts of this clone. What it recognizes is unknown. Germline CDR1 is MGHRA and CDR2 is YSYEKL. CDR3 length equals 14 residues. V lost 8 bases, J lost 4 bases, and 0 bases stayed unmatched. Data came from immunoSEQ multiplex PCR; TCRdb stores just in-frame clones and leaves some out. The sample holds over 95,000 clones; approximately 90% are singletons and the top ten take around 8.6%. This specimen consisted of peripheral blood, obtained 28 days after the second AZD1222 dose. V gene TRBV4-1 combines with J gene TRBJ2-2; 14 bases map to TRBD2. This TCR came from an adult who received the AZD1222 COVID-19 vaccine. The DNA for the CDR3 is TGCGCCAGCGGACTAGCGGGAGGCACCGGGGAGCTGTTTTTT. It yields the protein CASGLAGGTGELFF.